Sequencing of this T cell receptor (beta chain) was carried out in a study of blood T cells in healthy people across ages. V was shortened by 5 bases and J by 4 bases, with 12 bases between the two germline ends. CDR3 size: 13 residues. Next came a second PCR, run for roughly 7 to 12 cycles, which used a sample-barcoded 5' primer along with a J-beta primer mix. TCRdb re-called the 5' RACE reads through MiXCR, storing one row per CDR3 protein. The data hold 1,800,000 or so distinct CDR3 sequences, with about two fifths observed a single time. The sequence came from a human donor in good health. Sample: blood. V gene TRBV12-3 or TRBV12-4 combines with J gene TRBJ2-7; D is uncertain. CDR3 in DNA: TGTGCCAGCAGTCCCCCCGTGGGATACGAGCAGTACTTC. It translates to CASSPPVGYEQYF.